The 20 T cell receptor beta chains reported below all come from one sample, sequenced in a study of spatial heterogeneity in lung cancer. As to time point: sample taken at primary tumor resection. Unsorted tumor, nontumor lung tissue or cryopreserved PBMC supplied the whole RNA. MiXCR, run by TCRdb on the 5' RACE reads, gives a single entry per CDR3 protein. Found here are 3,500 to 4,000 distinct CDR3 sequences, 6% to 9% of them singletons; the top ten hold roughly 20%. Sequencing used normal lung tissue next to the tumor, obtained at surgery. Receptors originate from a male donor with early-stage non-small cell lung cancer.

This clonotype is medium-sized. The CDR3 reads CASSLAEAQETQYF. The CDR3 region has the DNA TGTGCCAGCAGCTTAGCGGAGGCCCAAGAGACCCAGTACTTC. This rearrangement joins TRBV7-2 to TRBJ2-5; tentatively, D is TRBD2 (5 bases). Trimming took off 0 bases at V and 1 base at J, with 6 bases between the two ends. CDR1 is SGHTA, CDR2 FQGNSA, per germline. This CDR3 is built from 14 residues.

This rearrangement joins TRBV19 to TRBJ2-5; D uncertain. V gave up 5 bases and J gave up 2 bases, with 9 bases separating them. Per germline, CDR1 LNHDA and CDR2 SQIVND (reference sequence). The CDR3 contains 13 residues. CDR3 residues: CASSVRLQETQYF. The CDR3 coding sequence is TGTGCCAGTAGTGTCCGGCTTCAAGAGACCCAGTACTTC.

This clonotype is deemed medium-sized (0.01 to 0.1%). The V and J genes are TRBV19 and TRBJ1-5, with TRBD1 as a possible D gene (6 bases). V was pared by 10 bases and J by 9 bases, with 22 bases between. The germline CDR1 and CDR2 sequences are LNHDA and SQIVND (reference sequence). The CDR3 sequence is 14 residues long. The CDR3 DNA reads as TGTGCCACAGACACGGGACGGGACATTCGGCCCCAGCATTTT. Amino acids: CATDTGRDIRPQHF.

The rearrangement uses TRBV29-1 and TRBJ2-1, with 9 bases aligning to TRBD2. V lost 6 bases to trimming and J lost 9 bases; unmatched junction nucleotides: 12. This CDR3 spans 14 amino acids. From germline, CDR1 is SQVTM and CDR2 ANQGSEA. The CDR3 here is CSVSGIAGVGEQFF. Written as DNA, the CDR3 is TGCAGCGTGTCCGGGATAGCGGGAGTCGGTGAGCAGTTCTTC.

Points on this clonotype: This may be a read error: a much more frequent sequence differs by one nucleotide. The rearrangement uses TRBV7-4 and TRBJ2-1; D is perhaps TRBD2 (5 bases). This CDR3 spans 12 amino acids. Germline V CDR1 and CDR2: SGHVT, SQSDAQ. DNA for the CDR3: TGTGCCAGCAGCTTTGGAGGCAATGAGCAGCTCTTC. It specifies CASSFGGNEQLF.

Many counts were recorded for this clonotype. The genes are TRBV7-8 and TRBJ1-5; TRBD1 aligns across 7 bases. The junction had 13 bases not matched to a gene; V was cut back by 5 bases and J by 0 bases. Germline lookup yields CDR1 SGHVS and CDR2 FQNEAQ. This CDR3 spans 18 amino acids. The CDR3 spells CASSRLTGARYSNQPQHF. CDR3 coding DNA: TGTGCCAGCAGCCGTCTTACAGGGGCGAGGTATAGCAATCAGCCCCAGCATTTT.

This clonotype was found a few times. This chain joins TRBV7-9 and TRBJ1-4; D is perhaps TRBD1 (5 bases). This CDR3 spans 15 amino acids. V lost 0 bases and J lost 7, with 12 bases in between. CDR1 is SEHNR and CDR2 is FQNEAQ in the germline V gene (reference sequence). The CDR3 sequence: CASSLAWGAFEKLFF. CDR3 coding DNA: TGTGCCAGCAGCTTAGCGTGGGGCGCCTTTGAAAAACTGTTTTTT.

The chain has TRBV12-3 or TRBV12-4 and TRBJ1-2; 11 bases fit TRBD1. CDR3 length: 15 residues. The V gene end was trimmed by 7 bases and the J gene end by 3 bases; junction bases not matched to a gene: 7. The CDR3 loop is CASNAPGQGDYGYTF. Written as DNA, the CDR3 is TGTGCCAGCAATGCGCCGGGACAGGGGGACTATGGCTACACCTTC.

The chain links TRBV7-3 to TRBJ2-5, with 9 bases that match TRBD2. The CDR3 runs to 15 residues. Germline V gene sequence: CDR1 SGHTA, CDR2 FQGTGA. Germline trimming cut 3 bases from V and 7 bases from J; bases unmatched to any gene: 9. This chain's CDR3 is CASSFGAGGGGTQYF. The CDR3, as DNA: TGTGCCAGCAGCTTCGGAGCGGGGGGCGGAGGGACCCAGTACTTC.

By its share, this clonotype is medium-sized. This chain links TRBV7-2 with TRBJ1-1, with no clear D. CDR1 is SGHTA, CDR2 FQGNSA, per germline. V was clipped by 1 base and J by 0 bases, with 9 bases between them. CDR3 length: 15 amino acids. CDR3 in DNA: TGTGCCAGCAGCTTAGGCCGGGCCCTGAACACTGAAGCTTTCTTT. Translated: CASSLGRALNTEAFF.

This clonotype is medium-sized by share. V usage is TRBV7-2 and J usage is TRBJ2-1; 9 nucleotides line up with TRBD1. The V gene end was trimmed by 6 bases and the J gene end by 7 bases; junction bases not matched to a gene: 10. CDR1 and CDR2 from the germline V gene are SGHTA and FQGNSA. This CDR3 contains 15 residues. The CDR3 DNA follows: TGTGCCAGCAGGTTAACAGGGGGCCAGTTGAATGAGCAGTTCTTC. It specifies CASRLTGGQLNEQFF.

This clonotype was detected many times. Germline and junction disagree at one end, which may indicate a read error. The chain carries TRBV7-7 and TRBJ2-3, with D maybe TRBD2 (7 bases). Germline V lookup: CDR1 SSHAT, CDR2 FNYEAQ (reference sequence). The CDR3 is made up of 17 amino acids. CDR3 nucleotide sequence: TGTGCTAGCAGCTCCCAACTCGGCGGGGGCGGCACAGATACGCAGTATTTT. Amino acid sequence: CASSSQLGGGGTDTQYF.

The CDR3 region is CASSFIGGRTGELFF. In DNA, the CDR3 is TGTGCCAGCAGTTTTATAGGGGGCAGGACCGGGGAGCTGTTTTTT. The chain carries TRBV27 and TRBJ2-2; 7 bases align to TRBD1. V was clipped by 3 bases and J by 5 bases; unmatched bases: 6. Germline V gives CDR1 MNHEY, CDR2 SMNVEV (reference sequence). This CDR3 contains 15 residues.

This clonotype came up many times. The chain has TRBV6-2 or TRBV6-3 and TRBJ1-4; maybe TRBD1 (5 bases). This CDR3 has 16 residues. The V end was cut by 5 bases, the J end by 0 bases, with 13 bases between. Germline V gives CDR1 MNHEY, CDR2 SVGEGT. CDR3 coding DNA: TGTGCCAGCAGTCTCGGACACCGACCAACTAATGAAAAACTGTTTTTT. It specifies CASSLGHRPTNEKLFF.

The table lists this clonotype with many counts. DNA of the CDR3: TGTGCCAGCAGTTCTGGGACTAGCGGCGGGGGCAATGAGCAGTTCTTC. This sequence encodes CASSSGTSGGGNEQFF. The rearrangement joins TRBV11-3 to TRBJ2-1; 11 bases align to TRBD2. The germline V gene has CDR1 SGHNT and CDR2 YENEEA. Trimming removed 6 bases from V and 6 bases from J; junction bases left unmatched: 10. This CDR3 is 16 amino acids long.

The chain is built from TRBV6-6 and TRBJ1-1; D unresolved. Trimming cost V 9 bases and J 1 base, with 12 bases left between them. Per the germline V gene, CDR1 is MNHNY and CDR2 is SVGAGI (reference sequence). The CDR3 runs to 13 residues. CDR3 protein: CASYSDWNTEAFF. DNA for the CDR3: TGTGCCAGTTACTCCGACTGGAACACTGAAGCTTTCTTT.

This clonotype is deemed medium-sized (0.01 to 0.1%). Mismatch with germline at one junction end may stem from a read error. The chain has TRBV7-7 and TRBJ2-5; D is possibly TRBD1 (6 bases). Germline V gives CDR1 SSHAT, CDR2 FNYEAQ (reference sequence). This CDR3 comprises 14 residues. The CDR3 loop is CASSLGQSQETQYF. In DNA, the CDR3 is TGTGCTAGCAGCCTCGGACAGAGCCAAGAGACCCAGTACTTC.

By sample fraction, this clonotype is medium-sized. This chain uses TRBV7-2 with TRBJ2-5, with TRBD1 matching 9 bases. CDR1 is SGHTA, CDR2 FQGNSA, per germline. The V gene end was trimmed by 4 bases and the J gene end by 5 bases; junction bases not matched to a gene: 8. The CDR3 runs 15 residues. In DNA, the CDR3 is TGTGCCAGCAGCTCCCGGGACAGGGTCTCTGAGACCCAGTACTTC. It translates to CASSSRDRVSETQYF. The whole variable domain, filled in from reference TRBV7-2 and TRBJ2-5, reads GAGVSQSPSNKVTEKGKDVELRCDPISGHTALYWYRQSLGQGLEFLIYFQGNSAPDKSGLPSDRFSAERTGGSVSTLTIQRTQQEDSAVYLCASSSRDRVSETQYFGPGTRLLVL.

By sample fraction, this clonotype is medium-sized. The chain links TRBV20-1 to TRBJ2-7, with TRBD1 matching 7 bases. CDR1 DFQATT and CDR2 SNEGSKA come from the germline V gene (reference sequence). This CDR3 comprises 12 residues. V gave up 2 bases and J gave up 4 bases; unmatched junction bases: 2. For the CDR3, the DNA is TGCAGTGCTAGAAGACAGGGTTACGAGCAGTACGTC. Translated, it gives CSARRQGYEQYV.

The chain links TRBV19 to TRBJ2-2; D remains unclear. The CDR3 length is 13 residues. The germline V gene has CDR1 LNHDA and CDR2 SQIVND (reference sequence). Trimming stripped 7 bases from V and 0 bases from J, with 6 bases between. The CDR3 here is CASTNPNTGELFF. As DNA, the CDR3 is TGTGCCAGTACGAATCCGAACACCGGGGAGCTGTTTTTT.